These 25 T cell receptor beta chains share one sample of origin, sequenced in a study of cytomegalovirus exposure and HLA in healthy donors. With 60 Vbeta and 13 Jbeta primers, the PCR was carried out. Method: immunoSEQ multiplex PCR; TCRdb's copy keeps in-frame clones and lacks some. The table has roughly 130,000 clones, roughly 63% seen once. The sample was PBMCs. The receptors derive from a man between 25 and 39 years old in good health and CMV-seropositive.

CDR3 bases: TGTGCCAGCAGCTCACCCGGGAGTACCAAAGAGACCCAGTACTTC. This encodes CASSSPGSTKETQYF. The chain employs TRBV13 and TRBJ2-5; D is possibly TRBD2 (6 bases). This CDR3 has 15 residues. Germline V gene data show CDR1 as PRHDT and CDR2 as FYEKMQ (reference sequence). V was pared by 4 bases and J by 3 bases, with 15 bases between.

This chain joins TRBV27 and TRBJ1-6; weak D call: TRBD1 (5 bases). Trimming shortened V by 3 bases and J by 3 bases, and 9 bases separated the two germline ends. From germline, CDR1 is MNHEY and CDR2 SMNVEV (reference sequence). The CDR3 consists of 15 residues. DNA for the CDR3: TGTGCCAGCAGTTTCTGGGGCCTCTATAATTCACCCCTCCACTTT. Translating it yields CASSFWGLYNSPLHF.

The gene calls are TRBV6-5 and TRBJ1-2; tentatively, D is TRBD1 (5 bases). There are 11 residues in the CDR3. Trimming took 2 bases from V and 10 from J, leaving 8 bases between them. The V gene's germline CDR1 is MNHEY and CDR2 SVGAGI. CDR3 sequence (DNA): TGTGCCAGCAGTTACGGGGGGTTCTACACCTTC. Its translation is CASSYGGFYTF.

This clone was observed at least ten times. The genes are TRBV4-3 and TRBJ1-5; 10 nucleotides align to TRBD1. This CDR3 is built from 16 residues. In germline, CDR1 is LGHNA, CDR2 YSLEER. V lost 1 base and J lost 8; bases outside the gene matches: 8. CDR3 loop: CASSQGLGQGNEPQHF. For the CDR3, the DNA is TGCGCCAGCAGCCAAGGACTGGGACAGGGGAATGAGCCCCAGCATTTT.

The chain joins TRBV5-1 to TRBJ2-2, with D unresolved. There are 15 residues in the CDR3. Germline-derived CDR1 and CDR2 are SGHRS and YFSETQ. V shed 0 bases and J shed 0 bases, with 6 bases lying between them. CDR3 coding DNA: TGCGCCAGCAGCTTGGCTTGGCCGAACACCGGGGAGCTGTTTTTT. It translates to CASSLAWPNTGELFF.

This clone was found a few times. The chain couples TRBV4-3 to TRBJ2-3; TRBD2 matches at 7 bases. There are 19 residues in the CDR3. Losses at the gene ends were 4 bases for V and 1 base for J; bases not matched to a gene: 17. Germline V gene lookup returns CDR1 LGHNA and CDR2 YSLEER. The chain's CDR3 is CASSLHPSGAWQGTDTQYF. CDR3 sequence (DNA): TGCGCCAGCAGCCTACACCCTAGCGGAGCTTGGCAGGGCACAGATACGCAGTATTTT.

This clone occurred a few times. The chain carries TRBV10-3 and TRBJ1-1, with 7 bases aligning to TRBD1. Germline values: CDR1 ENHRY, CDR2 SYGVKD. V was pared by 10 bases and J by 5 bases, with 7 bases of the junction left unmatched. The CDR3 has 12 amino acids. The CDR3 bases are TGTGCCACCGTGTCAGGGGGAACTGAAGCTTTCTTT. Its protein is CATVSGGTEAFF.

With respect to this clone: Different DNA sequences within this sample yield the same CDR3. The chain recombines TRBV30 with TRBJ1-1; D is unresolved. This CDR3 comprises 13 residues. Germline CDR1 and CDR2: GTSNPN and SVGIG (reference sequence). The V end lost 0 bases, the J end lost 11 bases, and 16 bases lay between the germline ends. The chain's CDR3 is CAWSVLGPEVAFF. The CDR3 coding sequence is TGTGCCTGGAGTGTGCTGGGCCCGGAGGTCGCTTTCTTT.

The chain combines TRBV2 with TRBJ2-3, with 7 bases lining up with TRBD2. The V segment lost 5 bases and the J segment 2 bases; nucleotides outside the gene matches: 1. This CDR3 region has 13 residues. The V gene's germline CDR1 is SNHLY and CDR2 FYNNEI. The CDR3, as DNA: TGTGCCAGCAGTCGGGACTACACAGATACGCAGTATTTT. The encoded protein is CASSRDYTDTQYF.

This clone was recorded a few times. CDR3 loop: CSVPTRYFLAGVNTDTQYF. CDR3 bases: TGCAGCGTTCCCACCCGCTATTTCCTAGCGGGAGTTAATACAGATACGCAGTATTTT. The chain links TRBV29-1 to TRBJ2-3; 10 bases map to TRBD2. Germline trimming cut 5 bases from V and 3 bases from J; bases unmatched to any gene: 20. CDR3 length equals 19 residues. Germline lookup yields CDR1 SQVTM and CDR2 ANQGSEA.

The chain links TRBV5-1 to TRBJ1-1, with TRBD1 as a possible D gene (6 bases). The CDR3 is 14 amino acids. CDR1 is SGHRS, CDR2 YFSETQ, per germline. V was trimmed by 0 bases and J by 5 bases, leaving 11 bases between them. The CDR3 DNA reads TGCGCCAGCAGCTTGGCCAGGGGATATACTGAAGCTTTCTTT. Translating gives CASSLARGYTEAFF.

This clone has only a few counts. The CDR3 DNA is TGTGCCAGCAGTTCTATCCAGGACTGGGAAAAACTGTTTTTT. It specifies CASSSIQDWEKLFF. The V and J genes are TRBV28 and TRBJ1-4; D is unclear. Between the trimmed V and J ends, which lost 4 bases and 8 bases, there was a span of 14 bases. The CDR3 loop spans 14 amino acids. Germline loops: CDR1 MDHEN, CDR2 SYDVKM.

This rearrangement joins TRBV5-5 to TRBJ2-5; 12 bases fit TRBD2. The V gene's germline CDR1 is SGHKS and CDR2 YYEKEE (reference sequence). The trim removed 1 base at V and 5 bases at J, leaving 12 bases unmatched. This CDR3 contains 18 residues. The CDR3 sequence: CASSLYRLAGGGWETQYF. CDR3 nucleotide sequence: TGTGCCAGCAGCTTGTATCGGCTAGCGGGAGGGGGCTGGGAGACCCAGTACTTC.

This chain uses TRBV29-1 with TRBJ1-2, with D tentatively TRBD1 (5 bases). The CDR3 is 12 residues long. Trimming cost V 3 bases and J 8 bases, with 13 bases left between them. Germline CDR1 is SQVTM and CDR2 is ANQGSEA. This CDR3 reads CSVEGQGGGYTF. For the CDR3, the DNA is TGCAGCGTTGAGGGGCAGGGCGGCGGCTACACCTTC.

The chain combines TRBV4-3 with TRBJ2-3; TRBD2 matches 7 bases. The V and J ends lost 3 bases and 0 bases, in that order; junction bases with no gene match: 9. The CDR3 is 17 residues long. The V gene's germline CDR1 is LGHNA and CDR2 YSLEER. The CDR3 here is CASSQGPSGASTDTQYF. For the CDR3, the DNA is TGCGCCAGCAGCCAGGGGCCGAGCGGGGCTAGCACAGATACGCAGTATTTT.

In regard to this clone: A junction boundary mismatches the germline segment, possibly from a read error. The chain carries TRBV28 and TRBJ1-2, with D tentatively TRBD1 (6 bases). Germline V gene data show CDR1 as MDHEN and CDR2 as SYDVKM. The CDR3 loop spans 15 amino acids. This CDR3 reads CASSTPRRGGHGYAF. The DNA of the CDR3 is TGTGCCAGCAGTACCCCCCGCAGGGGCGGTCATGGCTACGCCTTC.

The chain employs TRBV19 and TRBJ2-7, with 7 positions matching TRBD2. In germline, CDR1 is LNHDA, CDR2 SQIVND (reference sequence). The CDR3 covers 16 residues. The V gene end was trimmed by 3 bases and the J gene end by 0 bases; junction bases not matched to a gene: 8. CDR3 DNA sequence: TGTGCCAGTAGTATCGGTTGGGCTAGCGGCTCCTACGAGCAGTACTTC. Translating gives CASSIGWASGSYEQYF.

Many counts were recorded for this clone. V usage is TRBV29-1 and J usage is TRBJ2-3, with 10 bases fitting TRBD2. The CDR3 totals 13 residues. V was pared by 3 bases and J by 6 bases, with 3 bases of the junction left unmatched. The V gene's germline CDR1 is SQVTM and CDR2 ANQGSEA. The CDR3 reads CSVDSGRRDTQYF. The DNA for the CDR3 is TGCAGCGTTGATAGCGGGAGGCGGGATACGCAGTATTTT.

This rearrangement joins TRBV5-1 to TRBJ2-4; 15 bases line up with TRBD2. Looked up from germline, CDR1 is SGHRS and CDR2 is YFSETQ. CDR3 length equals 18 residues. After removal of 2 bases from V and 5 bases from J, the junction contained 8 bases not matched to a gene. The CDR3 reads CASSLRTSGRAVQNIQYF. The CDR3 DNA reads TGCGCCAGCAGCTTAAGGACTAGCGGGAGGGCCGTCCAAAACATTCAGTACTTC.

CDR3 loop: CASSTTGTGDEQYF. In nucleotides, the CDR3 is TGTGCCAGCAGTACTACCGGGACAGGTGACGAGCAGTACTTC. The chain employs TRBV6-5 and TRBJ2-7; TRBD1 matches at 8 bases. The germline gives CDR1 MNHEY, CDR2 SVGAGI. The ends lost 5 bases at V and 5 bases at J; junction bases unmatched: 8. The CDR3 runs to 14 residues.

This clone has a handful of counts. The chain carries TRBV9 and TRBJ2-3, with TRBD2 matching over 11 bases. With 3 bases clipped from V and 0 bases from J, the junction kept 15 bases outside the gene matches. CDR3 length: 20 residues. CDR1 is SGDLS, CDR2 YYNGEE, per germline. The CDR3 nucleotides read TGTGCCAGCAGCGCTACGTTAGCGGGAGGGCCTTTTGATAGCACAGATACGCAGTATTTT. Its protein is CASSATLAGGPFDSTDTQYF.

This clone was seen only a few times. The genes are TRBV19 and TRBJ1-5; D uncertain. Deletions cut 3 bases from V and 3 bases from J, with 21 bases between. Germline V CDR1 and CDR2: LNHDA, SQIVND (reference sequence). There are 18 residues in the CDR3. The DNA of the CDR3 is TGTGCCAGTAGTATTTCCCCTCGAACAGCAGGCTACAATCAGCCCCAGCATTTT. Its translation: CASSISPRTAGYNQPQHF.

The chain combines TRBV5-6 with TRBJ2-2; the match to TRBD1 covers 8 bases. The CDR3 covers 18 residues. The J segment lost 6 bases and the V segment lost 3 bases, leaving 16 bases of the junction unmatched. Germline V lookup: CDR1 SGHDT, CDR2 YYEEEE. The CDR3 spells CASSSIGTGTGGPGELFF. DNA for the CDR3: TGTGCCAGCAGCTCAATCGGTACCGGGACAGGAGGACCCGGGGAGCTGTTTTTT.

This clone came up once. J is TRBJ2-5 and V is TRBV6-6; D might be TRBD2 (8 bases). The CDR3 is made up of 15 amino acids. V dropped 5 bases and J dropped 5 bases, with 18 bases sitting between them. The germline V gene has CDR1 MNHNY and CDR2 SVGAGI (reference sequence). CDR3 sequence: CASSPPGLGGETQYF. For the CDR3, the DNA is TGTGCCAGCAGTCCCCCGGGACTAGGGGGCGAGACCCAGTACTTC.

This clone was found once. The chain is built from TRBV9 and TRBJ2-3, with TRBD2 matching over 7 bases. Looked up from germline, CDR1 is SGDLS and CDR2 is YYNGEE. V trimming: 4 bases; J trimming: 7 bases; junction bases outside the gene matches: 12. The CDR3 contains 15 residues. The CDR3 reads CASSRGGSLGNTQYF. CDR3 nucleotide sequence: TGTGCCAGCAGCCGGGGCGGGAGCCTCGGAAATACGCAGTATTTT. Full variable domain (outside the CDR3, taken from reference TRBV9 and TRBJ2-3): DSGVTQTPKHLITATGQRVTLRCSPRSGDLSVYWYQQSLDQGLQFLIQYYNGEERAKGNILERFSAQQFPDLHSELNLSSLELGDSALYFCASSRGGSLGNTQYFGPGTRLTVL.